These 3 T cell receptor beta chains were all obtained from the same sample, sequenced in a study of OX40 agonist ivuxolimab in advanced cancers. This table comes from immunoSEQ multiplex PCR, and its TCRdb copy is limited to in-frame clones, with some not included. In the table there are more than 70,000 clones, approximately 85% of which are singletons. The starting material was CD4+ or CD8+ T cells sorted from blood, obtained in a trial of the OX40 agonist ivuxolimab. The receptors stem from an adult with an advanced solid tumor such as melanoma, head and neck, liver or kidney cancer.

The rearrangement uses TRBV5-4 and TRBJ2-2; 10 bases are a match to TRBD2. There are 16 residues in the CDR3. Germline CDR1 SGHNT, CDR2 YYREEE (reference sequence). With V trimmed by 2 bases and J by 1 base, 2 bases remained unmatched. CDR3 bases: TGTGCCAGCAGCTTTGGACTAGCGGAGAACACCGGGGAGCTGTTTTTT. Its protein is CASSFGLAENTGELFF.

J is TRBJ2-7 and V is TRBV6-1; D unclear. This CDR3 spans 14 amino acids. V lost 1 base and J 2 bases, leaving 9 bases between the germline ends. Germline V lookup: CDR1 MNHNS, CDR2 SASEGT. This chain's CDR3 is CASSEGQTPYEQYF. The DNA for the CDR3 is TGTGCCAGCAGTGAAGGGCAGACACCCTACGAGCAGTACTTC.

The chain carries TRBV6-5 and TRBJ1-2; 7 bases fit TRBD1. V was clipped by 2 bases and J by 0 bases; unmatched bases: 6. Germline V gene sequence: CDR1 MNHEY, CDR2 SVGAGI. The CDR3 contains 16 residues. CDR3 nucleotides: TGTGCCAGCAGTTACCGCTTGGGACAGACTAACTATGGCTACACCTTC. It translates to CASSYRLGQTNYGYTF.